The 24 T cell receptor beta chains in this list originate from one sample, sequenced in a study of cytomegalovirus exposure and HLA in healthy donors. Here immunoSEQ multiplex PCR was the method, and the copy in TCRdb shows in-frame clones only, minus some. This sample has some 76,000 clones, with 94% found just once. Input material: PBMCs. All receptors come from a young woman in good health and CMV-seronegative.

This clone was observed a few times. The J gene is TRBJ2-7, the V gene TRBV28; D remains ambiguous. Germline-derived CDR1 and CDR2 are MDHEN and SYDVKM. This CDR3 has 16 amino acids. V lost 3 bases, J lost 3 bases, and 18 bases lay in between. In DNA, the CDR3 is TGTGCCAGCAGTTTCGGTTTTTCGGCGGCCCACTACGAGCAGTACTTC. Amino acid sequence: CASSFGFSAAHYEQYF.

This chain links TRBV7-9 with TRBJ1-2; possible D gene TRBD1, 6 bases. Trimming took 6 bases from V and 4 from J, leaving 12 bases between them. CDR3 size: 13 residues. The V gene's germline CDR1 is SEHNR and CDR2 FQNEAQ (reference sequence). The CDR3 loop is CASSLGQFYGYTF. The DNA of the CDR3 is TGTGCCAGCAGTCTAGGACAGTTCTATGGCTACACCTTC.

The chain links TRBV7-2 to TRBJ2-1; 10 positions match TRBD2. With 6 bases clipped from V and 4 bases from J, the junction kept 3 bases outside the gene matches. This CDR3 has 14 amino acids. Germline assignment: CDR1 SGHTA and CDR2 FQGNSA. CDR3 in amino acids: CASRPSGGYNEQFF. The CDR3 coding sequence is TGTGCCAGCAGACCTAGCGGGGGATACAATGAGCAGTTCTTC.

This chain connects TRBV30 to TRBJ2-2; a weak D match, TRBD2 (5 bases). Germline CDR1 is GTSNPN and CDR2 is SVGIG (reference sequence). The CDR3 totals 14 residues. The germline V and J ends were trimmed by 2 bases and 6 bases, with 13 bases remaining between them. The CDR3 DNA reads as TGTGCCTGGAGTCTAAGCGAGGGCGCCGGGGAGCTGTTTTTT. Protein sequence: CAWSLSEGAGELFF.

The J gene is TRBJ1-2, the V gene TRBV5-6; 7 bases match TRBD1. With 3 bases clipped from V and 10 bases from J, the junction kept 12 bases outside the gene matches. The CDR3 runs 14 residues. The germline V gene has CDR1 SGHDT and CDR2 YYEEEE. CDR3 residues: CASSSTRTGASYTF. CDR3 sequence (DNA): TGTGCCAGCAGCTCAACTCGGACAGGAGCATCCTACACCTTC.

The chain links TRBV6-6 to TRBJ1-6; D possibly corresponds to TRBD1 (5 bases). CDR1 MNHNY and CDR2 SVGAGI come from the germline V gene (reference sequence). CDR3 size: 15 residues. V lost 4 bases and J lost 8, with 15 bases in between. Written as DNA, the CDR3 is TGTGCCAGCAGTTCCGGGGGGGTATACTATTCACCCCTCCACTTT. It encodes CASSSGGVYYSPLHF.

This sequence joins TRBV6-6 and TRBJ2-2; 7 nucleotides agree with TRBD2. The CDR3 consists of 16 residues. V lost 1 base to trimming and J lost 6 bases; unmatched junction nucleotides: 8. From germline, CDR1 is MNHNY and CDR2 SVGAGI (reference sequence). The CDR3 sequence: CASSYLGRASSGELFF. The CDR3 coding sequence is TGTGCCAGCAGTTACTTAGGGAGGGCGTCATCCGGGGAGCTGTTTTTT.

This sequence joins TRBV5-1 and TRBJ1-3; the D is unclear. The germline gives CDR1 SGHRS, CDR2 YFSETQ. Between the trimmed V and J ends, which lost 0 bases and 0 bases, there was a span of 10 bases. The CDR3 is made up of 16 amino acids. CDR3 in amino acids: CASSLGAPGSGNTIYF. CDR3 sequence (DNA): TGCGCCAGCAGCTTGGGGGCGCCTGGCTCTGGAAACACCATATATTTT. Full variable domain (rest looked up from reference TRBV5-1 and TRBJ1-3): KAGVTQTPRYLIKTRGQQVTLSCSPISGHRSVSWYQQTPGQGLQFLFEYFSETQRNKGNFPGRFSGRQFSNSRSEMNVSTLELGDSALYLCASSLGAPGSGNTIYFGEGSWLTVV.

This chain joins TRBV4-2 and TRBJ2-1; D is possibly TRBD1 (6 bases). V was pared by 3 bases and J by 3 bases, with 9 bases between. The CDR3 contains 14 residues. Germline assignment: CDR1 LGHNA and CDR2 YNFKEQ. The CDR3 protein is CASSQVDSYNEQFF. The DNA of the CDR3 is TGTGCCAGCAGCCAGGTGGACAGCTACAATGAGCAGTTCTTC.

The chain links TRBV6-1 to TRBJ1-1, with a weak D call TRBD1 (5 bases). Trimming removed 5 bases from V and 1 base from J, with 11 bases in between. Per the germline V gene, CDR1 is MNHNS and CDR2 is SASEGT. This CDR3 comprises 14 residues. CDR3: CASSHGGGNTEAFF. For the CDR3, the DNA is TGTGCCAGCAGTCATGGCGGGGGGAACACTGAAGCTTTCTTT.

The CDR3: CASSPRTGLDSPLHF. The CDR3 DNA sequence: TGCGCCAGCAGCCCGAGGACAGGACTGGATTCACCCCTCCACTTT. V gene TRBV5-1 combines with J gene TRBJ1-6; TRBD1 agrees at 7 bases. The CDR3 spans 15 residues. Losses at the gene ends were 4 bases for V and 8 bases for J; bases not matched to a gene: 9. Germline V gene lookup returns CDR1 SGHRS and CDR2 YFSETQ.

The gene calls are TRBV5-6 and TRBJ2-2; maybe TRBD2 (6 bases). Trimming cost V 3 bases and J 3 bases, with 15 bases left between them. Germline V gene data show CDR1 as SGHDT and CDR2 as YYEEEE. This CDR3 region has 16 residues. Here the CDR3 reads CASSSGWTNHTGELFF. The CDR3, as DNA: TGTGCCAGCAGCTCTGGTTGGACTAACCACACCGGGGAGCTGTTTTTT. The variable domain in full, completed from reference TRBV5-6 and TRBJ2-2, reads DAGVTQSPTHLIKTRGQQVTLRCSPKSGHDTVSWYQQALGQGPQFIFQYYEEEERQRGNFPDRFSGHQFPNYSSELNVNALLLGDSALYLCASSSGWTNHTGELFFGEGSRLTVL.

The gene calls are TRBV9 and TRBJ2-3, with 7 bases matching TRBD2. The CDR3 is 16 residues long. V dropped 0 bases and J dropped 0; count of bases not matched to a gene: 4. CDR1 SGDLS and CDR2 YYNGEE come from the germline V gene. The CDR3 reads CASSVGNSGSTDTQYF. CDR3 bases: TGTGCCAGCAGCGTAGGTAATAGCGGGAGCACAGATACGCAGTATTTT.

The V and J genes are TRBV10-2 and TRBJ2-3; 10 bases are a match to TRBD2. Trimming cost V 5 bases and J 4 bases; bases outside gene matches: 3. CDR3 size: 14 residues. Germline CDR1 reads WSHSY; CDR2 reads SAAADI. The CDR3 nucleotides read TGCGCCAGCAGTCCTAGCGGGGGCGCAGATACGCAGTATTTT. This codes for CASSPSGGADTQYF.

The chain couples TRBV4-2 to TRBJ1-4; a weak D match, TRBD1 (5 bases). Germline CDR1 is LGHNA and CDR2 is YNFKEQ. Trimming pared 3 bases from V and 0 bases from J, leaving 11 bases between. The CDR3 runs to 16 residues. In nucleotides, the CDR3 is TGTGCCAGCAGCCACGGGGGGTCCACAACTAATGAAAAACTGTTTTTT. Translated: CASSHGGSTTNEKLFF.

This clone was observed a handful of times. CDR3 sequence (DNA): TGTGCCAGCAGCGTCGGAGGGAGGGCCGATCAGCCCCAGCATTTT. This gives the protein CASSVGGRADQPQHF. The chain links TRBV9 to TRBJ1-5; D is unresolved. The V and J ends lost 2 bases and 5 bases respectively, with 14 bases between them. From germline, CDR1 is SGDLS and CDR2 YYNGEE. This CDR3 comprises 15 residues.

This clone was detected once. The chain recombines TRBV5-8 with TRBJ2-7; 7 bases are shared with TRBD1. This CDR3 contains 15 residues. J was trimmed by 3 bases and V by 1 base; bases with no gene match: 7. Looked up from germline, CDR1 is SGHTS and CDR2 is YDEGEE. The CDR3 loop is CASSLSRDSRYEQYF. In DNA form, the CDR3 reads TGTGCCAGCAGCTTGTCCCGGGACAGCCGCTACGAGCAGTACTTC.

The chain employs TRBV13 and TRBJ1-5; 9 bases align to TRBD1. CDR1 PRHDT and CDR2 FYEKMQ come from the germline V gene (reference sequence). The CDR3 is made up of 12 amino acids. The junction had 2 bases not matched to a gene; V was cut back by 5 bases and J by 9 bases. The CDR3 DNA follows: TGTGCCAGCAGCCCGACAGGGGGGCCCCAGCATTTT. Amino acid sequence: CASSPTGGPQHF.

The V and J genes are TRBV28 and TRBJ1-1; D is perhaps TRBD1 (5 bases). Trimming took 2 bases from V and 4 from J, leaving 11 bases between them. CDR3 length: 14 residues. The germline V gene encodes CDR1 MDHEN and CDR2 SYDVKM. CDR3 in amino acids: CASSLPRGSTEAFF. The CDR3 DNA sequence: TGTGCCAGCAGTTTACCCCGGGGGAGCACTGAAGCTTTCTTT.

This chain connects TRBV7-7 to TRBJ2-2; no clear D. V was pared by 5 bases and J by 4 bases, with 17 bases between. The CDR3 spans 16 residues. CDR1 and CDR2 (germline): SSHAT, FNYEAQ (reference sequence). CDR3 sequence: CASSPSSIGATGELFF. Written as DNA, the CDR3 is TGTGCCAGCAGCCCCAGCAGTATAGGAGCCACCGGGGAGCTGTTTTTT.

CDR3 in DNA: TGTGCCAGCAGCCCACCCGGGGGGCACGCTTTCTTT. Translation: CASSPPGGHAFF. The chain employs TRBV7-8 and TRBJ1-1; D perhaps matches TRBD1 (6 bases). The germline CDR1 and CDR2 sequences are SGHVS and FQNEAQ. This CDR3 region has 12 residues. Deletions cut 5 bases from V and 11 bases from J, with 15 bases between.

The chain recombines TRBV19 with TRBJ1-2, with 7 bases matching TRBD1. The V and J ends lost 4 bases and 8 bases, in that order; junction bases with no gene match: 10. The germline V gene has CDR1 LNHDA and CDR2 SQIVND (reference sequence). This CDR3 spans 14 amino acids. Here the CDR3 DNA reads TGTGCCAGTAGTACGCTTAGAACAGGGGACGGCTACACCTTC. It encodes CASSTLRTGDGYTF.

V usage is TRBV7-3 and J usage is TRBJ2-1; D is unclear. V gave up 1 base and J gave up 0 bases, with 7 bases separating them. Germline assignment: CDR1 SGHTA and CDR2 FQGTGA. The CDR3 runs 15 residues. The CDR3 DNA reads TGTGCCAGCAGCTTAAGTTCGTTCTCCTACAATGAGCAGTTCTTC. This codes for CASSLSSFSYNEQFF.

This clone has a single count. The rearrangement links TRBV7-3 to TRBJ2-2; 8 bases fit TRBD1. The CDR3 extends over 15 amino acids. Looked up from germline, CDR1 is SGHTA and CDR2 is FQGTGA. Losses at the gene ends were 3 bases for V and 1 base for J; bases not matched to a gene: 1. CDR3 nucleotides: TGTGCCAGCAGCTTCGGGACAGGGAACACCGGGGAGCTGTTTTTT. Translated, it gives CASSFGTGNTGELFF. Filled out from reference TRBV7-3 and TRBJ2-2, the complete variable domain reads GAGVSQTPSNKVTEKGKYVELRCDPISGHTALYWYRQSLGQGPEFLIYFQGTGAADDSGLPNDRFFAVRPEGSVSTLKIQRTERGDSAVYLCASSFGTGNTGELFFGEGSRLTVL.